One sample yielded the 28 T cell receptor beta chains listed below, sequenced in a study of monozygotic twins with inflammatory bowel disease. For each CDR3 protein, TCRdb gives one entry from its re-call of the 5' RACE reads, without DNA. The sample table includes some 130,000 distinct CDR3 sequences. The sample comprised blood. Receptor source: a human donor with ulcerative colitis or Crohn's disease, or a healthy co-twin of an affected twin (not recorded which).

J is TRBJ1-4 and V is TRBV5-5; TCRdb lists TRBD1, though no DNA is available to test this call. CDR3 length equals 15 residues. Germline CDR1 reads SGHKS; CDR2 reads YYEKEE (reference sequence). The CDR3 loop is CASSHPGHQNEKLFF.

The rearrangement joins TRBV28 to TRBJ1-6. Germline V gene sequence: CDR1 MDHEN, CDR2 SYDVKM. The CDR3 consists of 14 residues. The CDR3 region is CASSSTWTDSPLHF.

The V and J genes are TRBV7-2 and TRBJ1-5; the D call from TCRdb, TRBD1, cannot be confirmed without DNA. Germline values: CDR1 SGHTA, CDR2 FQGNSA. The CDR3 is 17 residues long. CDR3 amino acids: CASSLGTGRGGNQPQHF.

The chain uses TRBV2 and TRBJ2-1; with no DNA, the TCRdb D assignment of TRBD2 cannot be verified. The CDR3 loop spans 18 amino acids. Germline CDR1 reads SNHLY; CDR2 reads FYNNEI. CDR3 in amino acids: CAINVPASGPGSISEQFF. Full variable domain (rest looked up from reference TRBV2 and TRBJ2-1): EPEVTQTPSHQVTQMGQEVILRCVPISNHLYFYWYRQILGQKVEFLVSFYNNEISEKSEIFDDQFSVERPDGSNFTLKIRSTKLEDSAMYFCAINVPASGPGSISEQFFGPGTRLTVL.

V gene TRBV12-3 or TRBV12-4 combines with J gene TRBJ2-1; without DNA, the TCRdb call of TRBD2 cannot be checked. This CDR3 has 17 amino acids. CDR3 residues: CASSFRTSGSFRNEQFF.

V usage is TRBV20-1 and J usage is TRBJ2-3; TCRdb lists TRBD2, though no DNA is available to test this call. This CDR3 spans 14 amino acids. Per the germline V gene, CDR1 is DFQATT and CDR2 is SNEGSKA (reference sequence). CDR3 sequence reads: CSARGGLAWDTQYF.

V gene TRBV15 combines with J gene TRBJ2-1; the D call of TRBD1 rests on TCRdb alone, since no DNA is present to check it. Germline assignment: CDR1 LNHNV and CDR2 YYDKDF (reference sequence). The CDR3 is 16 amino acids. CDR3 amino acids: CATSRFGDRGRNEQFF.

Here the CDR3 reads CATSDFPREWETQYF. The chain joins TRBV24-1 to TRBJ2-5; TCRdb outputs TRBD2, but without DNA this stays unchecked. Germline values: CDR1 KGHDR, CDR2 SFDVKD. CDR3 length: 15 residues.

CDR3 region: CASSTTQGNQPQHF. The chain has TRBV12-3 or TRBV12-4 and TRBJ1-5; without DNA, the TCRdb call of TRBD1 cannot be checked. CDR3 size: 14 residues.

The chain carries TRBV27 and TRBJ2-1. Germline values: CDR1 MNHEY, CDR2 SMNVEV (reference sequence). The CDR3 has 14 residues. Here the CDR3 reads CASSLDPIYNEQFF.

The V gene is TRBV27, the J gene TRBJ2-1; TCRdb's D call of TRBD2 is untestable without DNA. CDR3 length: 16 amino acids. Germline V gene sequence: CDR1 MNHEY, CDR2 SMNVEV (reference sequence). The CDR3 spells CASSFLTSGNYNEQFF.

This chain uses TRBV9 with TRBJ2-5; TCRdb returns TRBD2, unconfirmable since there is no DNA. The CDR3 spans 15 residues. Germline V gene data show CDR1 as SGDLS and CDR2 as YYNGEE. CDR3 sequence: CASSVANGLLETQYF. The full variable domain, its missing parts supplied by reference TRBV9 and TRBJ2-5, is DSGVTQTPKHLITATGQRVTLRCSPRSGDLSVYWYQQSLDQGLQFLIQYYNGEERAKGNILERFSAQQFPDLHSELNLSSLELGDSALYFCASSVANGLLETQYFGPGTRLLVL.

CDR3: CSARNGITEAFF. The V gene is TRBV20-1, the J gene TRBJ1-1. Germline V CDR1 and CDR2: DFQATT, SNEGSKA (reference sequence). CDR3 length: 12 residues.

This rearrangement joins TRBV27 to TRBJ2-7; the TRBD1 assignment by TCRdb is unverifiable without DNA. Looked up from germline, CDR1 is MNHEY and CDR2 is SMNVEV (reference sequence). The CDR3 contains 18 residues. The CDR3 protein is CASSLSRAPGNPGYEQYF.

The V gene is TRBV30, the J gene TRBJ2-1; the TCRdb D gene call, TRBD2, has no DNA to confirm it. Germline CDR1 GTSNPN, CDR2 SVGIG (reference sequence). CDR3 size: 13 residues. The CDR3 is CAWTPGLGDEQFF. Looking up the rest from reference TRBV30 and TRBJ2-1 gives the full variable domain: SQTIHQWPATLVQPVGSPLSLECTVEGTSNPNLYWYRQAAGRGLQLLFYSVGIGQISSEVPQNLSASRPQDRQFILSSKKLLLSDSGFYLCAWTPGLGDEQFFGPGTRLTVL.

This chain links TRBV28 with TRBJ1-5; TCRdb lists TRBD1, though no DNA is available to test this call. CDR1 and CDR2 (germline): MDHEN, SYDVKM. The CDR3 totals 14 residues. CDR3 region: CASSLRDINQPQHF.

The genes are TRBV29-1 and TRBJ2-3. Germline V lookup: CDR1 SQVTM, CDR2 ANQGSEA. The CDR3 runs to 13 residues. The CDR3 loop is CSVEGRPSVRQYF.

The rearrangement joins TRBV7-2 to TRBJ2-1. Germline V gives CDR1 SGHTA, CDR2 FQGNSA. The CDR3 covers 13 residues. The CDR3 loop reads CASSSGVHNEQFF.

The J gene is TRBJ2-2, the V gene TRBV5-6; the D gene TCRdb calls, TRBD1, cannot be checked with no DNA. The CDR3 runs 17 residues. Germline V gives CDR1 SGHDT, CDR2 YYEEEE. The CDR3 is CASSYLRDRAYTGELFF.

The chain links TRBV10-3 to TRBJ2-2. The CDR3 extends over 16 amino acids. Germline CDR1 reads ENHRY; CDR2 reads SYGVKD. The CDR3 here is CAISESPRVGTGELFF.

Here the CDR3 reads CASSSLQGQSQPQHF. V and J are TRBV27 and TRBJ1-5; TCRdb gives TRBD1 as the D gene, but with no DNA this cannot be confirmed. The germline V gene has CDR1 MNHEY and CDR2 SMNVEV (reference sequence). This CDR3 spans 15 amino acids.

The V call is TRBV11-1, the J call TRBJ1-2. The CDR3 covers 18 residues. Germline CDR1 SGHAT, CDR2 FQDESV (reference sequence). The CDR3 loop reads CASSLYADPLRAPYGYTF. Variable domain in full (rest from reference TRBV11-1 and TRBJ1-2): EAEVAQSPRYKITEKSQAVAFWCDPISGHATLYWYRQILGQGPELLVQFQDESVVDDSQLPKDRFSAERLKGVDSTLKIQPAELGDSAMYLCASSLYADPLRAPYGYTFGSGTRLTVV.

The genes are TRBV9 and TRBJ2-3; the D call from TCRdb, TRBD2, cannot be confirmed without DNA. The CDR3 covers 16 residues. Looked up from germline, CDR1 is SGDLS and CDR2 is YYNGEE. CDR3 sequence: CASSPPGLAGQDTQYF.

Here the CDR3 reads CASSLGVAGEVEETQYF. The chain employs TRBV5-4 and TRBJ2-5; TCRdb's D call, TRBD2, is unchecked because there is no DNA. The CDR3 covers 17 residues. Germline assignment: CDR1 SGHNT and CDR2 YYREEE (reference sequence).

The V call is TRBV20-1, the J call TRBJ2-1. The germline V gene encodes CDR1 DFQATT and CDR2 SNEGSKA (reference sequence). This CDR3 is 17 amino acids long. CDR3 amino acids: CSARIASGMSSYNEQFF.

The chain links TRBV3-1 to TRBJ1-5; TCRdb calls TRBD1, which cannot be checked without DNA. There are 14 residues in the CDR3. Germline V gene sequence: CDR1 LGHDT, CDR2 YNNKEL (reference sequence). The CDR3 is CASSQADSPQPQHF.

The V call is TRBV6-2 or TRBV6-3, the J call TRBJ2-2; lacking DNA, the TRBD2 call made by TCRdb goes unchecked. Germline V gives CDR1 MNHEY, CDR2 SVGEGT. This CDR3 is 15 amino acids long. CDR3 sequence reads: CASTYLAGDTGELFF.

This chain links TRBV7-3 with TRBJ1-2; TCRdb picks TRBD1, but there is no DNA to check that call. Germline V gene sequence: CDR1 SGHTA, CDR2 FQGTGA. There are 18 residues in the CDR3. CDR3 sequence reads: CASSPEAEPGGVAYGYTF.